This T cell receptor (beta chain) was recovered during a study of early T cells in non-severe SARS-CoV-2 infection (dated by TCRdb to about 2021). Regarding the complete study: Because TCR sequencing was done on bulk RNA from unsorted whole blood, the alpha and beta chains could not be paired. General conclusions and limits of the study: VDJdb matching was skewed toward anti-spike CD8 responses and likely underestimated virus-specific expansions by missing private and CD4 specificities.

Library prep was done by 5' RACE. The sequencer was a NextSeq 500. To correct for sequencing error and PCR bias, the TCR library protocol tagged individual cDNA molecules with unique molecular identifiers. Both TCR alpha and beta chains were sequenced, and tight co-correlation was observed between alpha and beta sequence abundances in each sample. The original methods were these. Decombinator V4 was used to annotate the V gene, J gene and CDR3 of the TCR sequences. Expanded TCRs were defined as changing significantly between any two time points under a Poisson model with p below 0.0001. TCR abundances were normalised to the total number of TCRs sequenced in each sample and reported as counts per million. TRAV1-2 paired with TRAJ12, TRAJ20 or TRAJ33 defined MAIT TCRs, while TRAV10 paired with TRAJ18 defined iNKT TCRs. A search of VDJdb, accessed on 1 November 2021, was run for TCRs annotated to CMV, EBV and SARS-CoV-2, with TCRs annotated for multiple antigens excluded. Using fastp at Q25 and MiXCR, TCRdb reprocessed the public reads and kept productive beta chains. Rows merge per CDR3 protein into single entries with the most common DNA and genes. The V and J calls reflect TCRdb's pipeline rather than the authors' work. The sample table shows almost 30,000 distinct CDR3 sequences, and about 6.1% are seen once. Less than 6% of the sample comes from the top ten.

A case-control design nested within a healthcare worker cohort in London, UK, was used, with weekly nasopharyngeal swab PCR tests and blood sampling performed. Between 23 and 31 March 2020, the week of the UK lockdown, healthcare workers were enrolled and then followed up weekly for as long as 16 weeks. CDR1 and CDR2 (MGHRA, YSYEKL) derive from the germline V gene. Trimming accounts for 1 base at V and 3 bases at J, while the number of junction bases matched to no gene is 2. From its cysteine to its phenylalanine, the CDR3 spans 15 amino acids. Only the CDR3 portion is preserved as DNA: 45 bases, with reading frame beginning at the first base. This clonotype was counted at least ten times. The antigen it binds to is not known. Base qualities were left out, and no much larger clone turns up one base away.

Sequenced sample: whole blood. The chain uses TRBV4-1 and TRBJ2-7; the junction holds 11 bases that match TRBD2. The sequence came from an adult who was a healthcare worker with PCR-confirmed SARS-CoV-2 infection or an uninfected control (not recorded which). DNA sequence: TGCGCCAGCAGCCAAGCACTAGCGGGGGTCTACGAGCAGTACTTC. This sequence encodes CASSQALAGVYEQYF.